Sequencing of this T cell receptor beta chain was carried out in a study of blood T cell repertoires in COVID-19. V was shortened by 4 bases and J by 3 bases, with 12 bases between the two germline ends. There are 15 residues in the CDR3. Germline V CDR1 and CDR2: LNHDA, SQIVND (reference sequence). Recruitment covered some 25 US areas and drew participants whose ages spanned roughly 18 to 90 years. Before being deemed recovered, Cohort 3 donors had two negative PCRs, clearance, or symptom resolution. Authors' processing steps: Nucleated cell number was recorded as an estimate derived from reference gene primer amplification. The table came from immunoSEQ multiplex PCR; TCRdb's copy has only in-frame clones and leaves some out. V, J and clone size reflect that table, while D and trimming were determined from the DNA. The table records 100,000 to 150,000 clones, approximately 86% of them present only once.

The specimen sequenced was PBMCs or T cells enriched from blood (not recorded which). The sequence derives from a woman aged 50 to 60 who had recovered from COVID-19. The chain recombines TRBV19 with TRBJ2-2; D is uncertain. The DNA of the CDR3 is TGTGCCAGTAGTAGAACGGCGGCGGACACCGGGGAGCTGTTTTTT. Translating gives CASSRTAADTGELFF.